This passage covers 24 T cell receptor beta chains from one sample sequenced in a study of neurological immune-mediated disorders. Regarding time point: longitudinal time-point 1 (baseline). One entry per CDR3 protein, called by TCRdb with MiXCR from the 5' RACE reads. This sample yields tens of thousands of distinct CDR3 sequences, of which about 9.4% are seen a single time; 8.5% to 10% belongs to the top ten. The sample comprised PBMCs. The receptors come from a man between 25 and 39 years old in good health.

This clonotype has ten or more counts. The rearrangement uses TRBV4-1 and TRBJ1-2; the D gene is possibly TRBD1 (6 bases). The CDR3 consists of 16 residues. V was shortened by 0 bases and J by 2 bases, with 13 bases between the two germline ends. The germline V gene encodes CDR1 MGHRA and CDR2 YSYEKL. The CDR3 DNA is TGCGCCAGCAGCCAAGATGCCGGGGGCGCCAACTATGGCTACACCTTC. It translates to CASSQDAGGANYGYTF.

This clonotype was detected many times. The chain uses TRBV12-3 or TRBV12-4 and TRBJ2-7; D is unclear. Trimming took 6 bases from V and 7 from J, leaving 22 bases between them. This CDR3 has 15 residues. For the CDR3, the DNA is TGTGCCAGCAGCTTAACCGCGGACGGTCTACGGGAGCAGTACTTC. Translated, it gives CASSLTADGLREQYF.

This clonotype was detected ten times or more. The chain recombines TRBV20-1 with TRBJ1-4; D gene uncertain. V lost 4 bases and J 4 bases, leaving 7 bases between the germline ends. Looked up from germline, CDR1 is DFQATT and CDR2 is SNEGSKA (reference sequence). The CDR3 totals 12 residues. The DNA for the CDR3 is TGCAGTGCTATCCGGGGTAATGAAAAACTGTTTTTT. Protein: CSAIRGNEKLFF.

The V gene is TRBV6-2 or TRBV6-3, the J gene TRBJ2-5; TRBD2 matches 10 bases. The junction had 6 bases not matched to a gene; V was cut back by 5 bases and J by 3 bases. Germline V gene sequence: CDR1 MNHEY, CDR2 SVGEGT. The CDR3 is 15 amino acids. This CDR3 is CASSPTGLAKETQYF. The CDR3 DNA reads TGTGCCAGCAGTCCCACGGGACTAGCGAAAGAGACCCAGTACTTC.

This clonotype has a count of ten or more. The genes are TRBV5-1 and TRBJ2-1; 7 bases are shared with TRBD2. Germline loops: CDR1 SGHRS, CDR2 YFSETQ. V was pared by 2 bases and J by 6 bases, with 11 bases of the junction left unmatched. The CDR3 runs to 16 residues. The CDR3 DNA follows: TGCGCCAGCAGCTTCGTTGCGGCGGGGGACTCCAATGAGCAGTTCTTC. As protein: CASSFVAAGDSNEQFF.

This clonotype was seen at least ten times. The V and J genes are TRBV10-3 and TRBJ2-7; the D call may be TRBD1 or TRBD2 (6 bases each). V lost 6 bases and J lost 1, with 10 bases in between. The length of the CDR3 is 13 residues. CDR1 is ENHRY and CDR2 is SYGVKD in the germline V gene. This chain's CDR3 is CAIRGGQSYEQYF. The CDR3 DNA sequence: TGTGCCATCAGGGGGGGACAATCCTACGAGCAGTACTTC.

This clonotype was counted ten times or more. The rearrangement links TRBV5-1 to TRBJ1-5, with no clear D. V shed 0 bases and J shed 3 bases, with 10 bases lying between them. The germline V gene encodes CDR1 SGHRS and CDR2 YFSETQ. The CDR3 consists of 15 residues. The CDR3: CASSLGIANNQPQHF. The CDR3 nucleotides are TGCGCCAGCAGCTTGGGGATCGCGAACAATCAGCCCCAGCATTTT.

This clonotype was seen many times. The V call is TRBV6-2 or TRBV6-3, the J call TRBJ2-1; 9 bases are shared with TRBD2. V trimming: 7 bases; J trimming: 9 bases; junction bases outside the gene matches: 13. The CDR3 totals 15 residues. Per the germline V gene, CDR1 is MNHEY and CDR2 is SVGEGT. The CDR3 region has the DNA TGTGCCAGCACGACCCTTGGGACTAGCACAAGTGAGCAGTTCTTC. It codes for CASTTLGTSTSEQFF.

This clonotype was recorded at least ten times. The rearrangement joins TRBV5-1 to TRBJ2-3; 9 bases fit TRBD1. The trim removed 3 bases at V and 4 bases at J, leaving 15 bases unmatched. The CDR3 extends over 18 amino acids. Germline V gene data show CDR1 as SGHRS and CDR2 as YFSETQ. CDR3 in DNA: TGCGCCAGCAGCTGGGAACTGGGGACAGGGAAGGTTTCAGATACGCAGTATTTT. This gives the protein CASSWELGTGKVSDTQYF.

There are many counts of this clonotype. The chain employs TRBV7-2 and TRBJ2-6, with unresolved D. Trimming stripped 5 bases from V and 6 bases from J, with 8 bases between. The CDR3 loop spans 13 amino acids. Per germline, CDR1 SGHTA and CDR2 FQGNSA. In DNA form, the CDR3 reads TGTGCCAGCAGCCTGATATTGGCCAACGTCCTGACTTTC. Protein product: CASSLILANVLTF.

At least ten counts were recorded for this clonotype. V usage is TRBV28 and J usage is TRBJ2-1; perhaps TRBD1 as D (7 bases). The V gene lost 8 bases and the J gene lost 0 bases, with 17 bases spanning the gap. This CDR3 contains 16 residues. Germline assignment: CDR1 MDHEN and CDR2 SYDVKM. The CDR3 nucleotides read TGTGCCAGCGGAACATGGCGGGACAGCTCCTACAATGAGCAGTTCTTC. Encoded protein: CASGTWRDSSYNEQFF.

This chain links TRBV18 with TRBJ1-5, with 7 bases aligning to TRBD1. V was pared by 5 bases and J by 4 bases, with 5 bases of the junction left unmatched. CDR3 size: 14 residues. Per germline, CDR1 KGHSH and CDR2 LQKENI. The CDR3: CASSVDRLNQPQHF. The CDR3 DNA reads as TGTGCCAGCTCAGTGGACAGGCTAAATCAGCCCCAGCATTTT.

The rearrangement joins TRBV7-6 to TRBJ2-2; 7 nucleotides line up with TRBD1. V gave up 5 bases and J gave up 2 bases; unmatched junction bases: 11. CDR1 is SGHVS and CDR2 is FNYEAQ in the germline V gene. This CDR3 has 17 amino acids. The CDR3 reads CASSLSTGTANTGELFF. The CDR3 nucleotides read TGTGCCAGCAGCCTCTCTACCGGGACAGCCAACACCGGGGAGCTGTTTTTT.

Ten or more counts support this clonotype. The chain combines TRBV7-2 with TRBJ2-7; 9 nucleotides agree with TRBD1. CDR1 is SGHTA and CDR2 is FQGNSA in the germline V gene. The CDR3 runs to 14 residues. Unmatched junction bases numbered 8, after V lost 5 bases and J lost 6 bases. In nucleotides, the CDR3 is TGTGCCAGCAGCCCCCGGACAGGGGCGTCCGAGCAGTACTTC. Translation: CASSPRTGASEQYF.

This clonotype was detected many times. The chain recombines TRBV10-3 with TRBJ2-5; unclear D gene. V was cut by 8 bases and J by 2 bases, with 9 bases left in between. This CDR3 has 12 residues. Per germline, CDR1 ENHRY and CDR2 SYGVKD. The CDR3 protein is CAIGPGQETQYF. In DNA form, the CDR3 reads TGTGCCATCGGTCCTGGGCAAGAGACCCAGTACTTC.

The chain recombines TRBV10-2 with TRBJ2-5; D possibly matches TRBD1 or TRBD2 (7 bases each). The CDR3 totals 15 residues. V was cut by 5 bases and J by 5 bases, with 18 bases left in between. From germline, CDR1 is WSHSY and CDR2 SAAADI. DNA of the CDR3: TGCGCCAGCAGTTATGAGGGGGCGCGGGGGGAGACCCAGTACTTC. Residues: CASSYEGARGETQYF.

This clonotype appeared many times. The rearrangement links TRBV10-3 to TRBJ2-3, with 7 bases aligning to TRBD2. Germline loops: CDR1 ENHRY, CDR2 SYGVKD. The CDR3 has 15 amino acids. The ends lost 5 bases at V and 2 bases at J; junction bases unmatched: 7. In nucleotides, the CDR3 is TGTGCCATCAGTTTTGAGGGAGGGAACACAGATACGCAGTATTTT. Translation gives CAISFEGGNTDTQYF.

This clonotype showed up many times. CDR3 sequence (DNA): TGCAGTGCCCAACCTTACAATGAGCAGTTCTTC. Translating gives CSAQPYNEQFF. The chain combines TRBV20-1 with TRBJ2-1; D gene uncertain. Germline-derived CDR1 and CDR2 are DFQATT and SNEGSKA (reference sequence). The CDR3 is 11 amino acids. Deletions cut 6 bases from V and 4 bases from J, with 7 bases between.

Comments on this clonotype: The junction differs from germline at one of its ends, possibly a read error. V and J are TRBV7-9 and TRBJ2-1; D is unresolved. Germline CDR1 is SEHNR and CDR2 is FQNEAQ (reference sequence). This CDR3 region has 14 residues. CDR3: CASSLVSSRHEQFF. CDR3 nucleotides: TGTGCTAGCAGCTTAGTGTCTTCCCGCCATGAGCAGTTCTTC.

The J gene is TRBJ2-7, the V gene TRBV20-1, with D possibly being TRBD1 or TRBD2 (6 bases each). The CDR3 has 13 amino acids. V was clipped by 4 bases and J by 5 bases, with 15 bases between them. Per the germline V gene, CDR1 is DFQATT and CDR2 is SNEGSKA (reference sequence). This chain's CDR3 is CSANRGGTHEQYF. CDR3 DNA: TGCAGTGCTAACAGAGGGGGGACCCACGAGCAGTACTTC.

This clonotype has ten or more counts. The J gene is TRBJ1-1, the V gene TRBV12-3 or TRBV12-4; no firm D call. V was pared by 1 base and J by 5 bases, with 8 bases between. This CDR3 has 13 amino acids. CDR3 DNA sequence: TGTGCCAGCAGTTTAGTGCAGGTTACTGAAGCTTTCTTT. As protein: CASSLVQVTEAFF.

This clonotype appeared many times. The DNA of the CDR3 is TGCGCCAGCAGCCAAGAGGACAGGCCTTCCTACGAGCAGTACTTC. Protein sequence: CASSQEDRPSYEQYF. The gene calls are TRBV4-1 and TRBJ2-7; 7 nucleotides agree with TRBD1. J lost 1 base, V lost 0 bases, and 3 bases had no gene match. This CDR3 has 15 amino acids. Germline V gene data show CDR1 as MGHRA and CDR2 as YSYEKL.

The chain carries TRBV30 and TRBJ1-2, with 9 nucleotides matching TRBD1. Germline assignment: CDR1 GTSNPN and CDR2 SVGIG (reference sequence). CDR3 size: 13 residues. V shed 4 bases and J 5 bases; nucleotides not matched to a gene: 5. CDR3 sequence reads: CAWTRTGDYGYTF. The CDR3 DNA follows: TGTGCCTGGACTAGGACAGGGGATTATGGCTACACCTTC.

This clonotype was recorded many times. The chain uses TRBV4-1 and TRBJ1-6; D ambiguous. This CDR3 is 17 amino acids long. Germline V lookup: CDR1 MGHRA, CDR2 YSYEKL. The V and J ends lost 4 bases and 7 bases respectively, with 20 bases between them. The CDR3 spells CASSLLPSAALNSPLHF. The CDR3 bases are TGCGCCAGCAGCCTACTTCCGTCGGCAGCATTGAATTCACCCCTCCACTTT.